A single sample is the source of the 28 T cell receptor beta chains below, sequenced in a study of blood T cell repertoires in COVID-19. Measured with immunoSEQ multiplex PCR; TCRdb has only the in-frame clones, and not every one. The sample yields around 140,000 clones, 70% to 90% seen once. The sample was PBMCs or T cells enriched from blood (not recorded which). The receptors were gathered from a woman in her fifties or sixties with acute COVID-19.

This clone was recorded only once. This chain joins TRBV6-5 and TRBJ1-1; D is unclear. Germline-derived CDR1 and CDR2 are MNHEY and SVGAGI. The V end was cut by 0 bases, the J end by 7 bases, with 18 bases between. This CDR3 region has 16 residues. The CDR3 bases are TGTGCCAGCAGTTACTCCGTTCCGCAACCGAGGGTTGAAGCTTTCTTT. Translation gives CASSYSVPQPRVEAFF.

This chain connects TRBV30 to TRBJ1-5; 10 nucleotides line up with TRBD1. Germline V gene lookup returns CDR1 GTSNPN and CDR2 SVGIG (reference sequence). This CDR3 is built from 14 residues. J was trimmed by 6 bases and V by 7 bases; bases with no gene match: 9. The CDR3 sequence: CASMTGGEGQPQHF. The DNA for the CDR3 is TGTGCCTCTATGACAGGGGGCGAGGGTCAGCCCCAGCATTTT. The complete variable domain, with remaining parts taken from reference TRBV30 and TRBJ1-5, reads SQTIHQWPATLVQPVGSPLSLECTVEGTSNPNLYWYRQAAGRGLQLLFYSVGIGQISSEVPQNLSASRPQDRQFILSSKKLLLSDSGFYLCASMTGGEGQPQHFGDGTRLSIL.

CDR3 nucleotides: TGTGCCAGCACCCCGCTGAGCTCCTATAATTCACCCCTCCACTTT. Its protein is CASTPLSSYNSPLHF. The rearrangement joins TRBV7-9 to TRBJ1-6; no clear D gene. CDR3 length equals 15 residues. CDR1 SEHNR and CDR2 FQNEAQ come from the germline V gene (reference sequence). V gave up 7 bases and J gave up 0 bases, with 10 bases separating them.

The rearrangement joins TRBV30 to TRBJ2-5, with D perhaps matching TRBD1 (5 bases). Per germline, CDR1 GTSNPN and CDR2 SVGIG (reference sequence). Trimming removed 3 bases at V and 5 bases at J, with 16 bases between. The CDR3 extends over 14 amino acids. The CDR3 region is CAWRAGSFRETQYF. The DNA for the CDR3 is TGTGCCTGGAGGGCAGGGTCATTCCGGGAGACCCAGTACTTC.

The count of this clone is one. This chain links TRBV5-1 with TRBJ1-2; D gene unclear. Germline assignment: CDR1 SGHRS and CDR2 YFSETQ. With 0 bases removed from V and 8 bases from J, the gap between germline ends came to 14 bases. There are 14 residues in the CDR3. The CDR3 loop reads CASSLVLQGRGYTF. The CDR3 nucleotides read TGCGCCAGCAGCTTGGTACTTCAAGGGAGAGGCTACACCTTC.

The chain recombines TRBV5-1 with TRBJ2-7, with D maybe TRBD1 (6 bases). The CDR3 length is 15 residues. The germline V and J ends were trimmed by 3 bases and 5 bases, with 18 bases remaining between them. Germline CDR1 reads SGHRS; CDR2 reads YFSETQ. In nucleotides, the CDR3 is TGCGCCAGCAGCTCAGGCTCAGGGGAAAGGAACGAGCAGTACTTC. Its protein is CASSSGSGERNEQYF.

The chain recombines TRBV5-1 with TRBJ2-1, with 10 positions matching TRBD2. Germline loops: CDR1 SGHRS, CDR2 YFSETQ. The CDR3 is 15 residues long. Trimming removed 4 bases from V and 4 bases from J; junction bases left unmatched: 5. CDR3 nucleotide sequence: TGCGCCAGCAGCGCTCTAGCGGGAGCTTACAATGAGCAGTTCTTC. Encoded protein: CASSALAGAYNEQFF.

The rearrangement uses TRBV29-1 and TRBJ1-5; 9 positions agree with TRBD1. This CDR3 has 16 amino acids. Germline V gives CDR1 SQVTM, CDR2 ANQGSEA. Germline trimming cut 6 bases from V and 2 bases from J; bases unmatched to any gene: 11. The chain's CDR3 is CSVSGTGSIGNQPQHF. CDR3 coding DNA: TGCAGCGTCTCCGGGACAGGGTCAATTGGCAATCAGCCCCAGCATTTT.

The rearrangement uses TRBV6-1 and TRBJ1-5; D gene unclear. V lost 2 bases and J 7 bases, leaving 15 bases between the germline ends. Germline values: CDR1 MNHNS, CDR2 SASEGT. The CDR3 is 15 residues long. The CDR3 coding sequence is TGTGCCAGCAGTGAATACCCCAAACTAGGGCAGCCCCAGCATTTT. Translating gives CASSEYPKLGQPQHF.

A few counts support this clone. The V gene is TRBV28, the J gene TRBJ1-5; 7 nucleotides match TRBD1. The CDR3 loop spans 16 amino acids. V lost 11 bases, J lost 6 bases, and 19 bases stayed unmatched. CDR1 is MDHEN and CDR2 is SYDVKM in the germline V gene. The CDR3 region has the DNA TGTGCCCCCGGCGGGGGGGCCTCAGGGGGGTTTCAGCCCCAGCATTTT. Translated: CAPGGGASGGFQPQHF.

The genes are TRBV28 and TRBJ2-5, with 7 bases matching TRBD1. The V segment lost 9 bases and the J segment 9 bases; nucleotides outside the gene matches: 13. Germline values: CDR1 MDHEN, CDR2 SYDVKM. This CDR3 has 13 amino acids. The CDR3 DNA follows: TGTGCCAGTCGACAGGGTTTTCAGTCTCCCCAGTACTTC. Its translation is CASRQGFQSPQYF.

The chain links TRBV6-6 to TRBJ1-3, with 9 bases aligning to TRBD1. The CDR3 sequence is 16 residues long. J lost 4 bases, V lost 4 bases, and 8 bases had no gene match. Germline-derived CDR1 and CDR2 are MNHNY and SVGAGI (reference sequence). This chain's CDR3 is CASSLWDRDAGNTIYF. The CDR3 nucleotides read TGTGCCAGCAGTTTATGGGACAGGGACGCAGGAAACACCATATATTTT.

This clone was picked up a small number of times. This chain uses TRBV29-1 with TRBJ1-2; D remains ambiguous. The CDR3 contains 14 residues. Trimming stripped 5 bases from V and 7 bases from J, with 20 bases between. Germline V gene sequence: CDR1 SQVTM, CDR2 ANQGSEA. The CDR3 nucleotides are TGCAGCGTTATGTCTGGCGGGGTCAGGCTTGGCTACACCTTC. Translated: CSVMSGGVRLGYTF.

The CDR3 here is CASSFGGPNTGELFF. The CDR3 DNA reads TGTGCCAGCAGCTTCGGGGGGCCGAACACCGGGGAGCTGTTTTTT. J is TRBJ2-2 and V is TRBV7-9; a weak D match, TRBD2 (7 bases). Germline V gene data show CDR1 as SEHNR and CDR2 as FQNEAQ (reference sequence). The CDR3 totals 15 residues. Trimming cost V 3 bases and J 0 bases, with 8 bases left between them.

This chain joins TRBV7-3 and TRBJ2-3; 10 bases are shared with TRBD1. CDR1 SGHTA and CDR2 FQGTGA come from the germline V gene. V lost 6 bases to trimming and J lost 5 bases; unmatched junction nucleotides: 8. This CDR3 region has 15 residues. The CDR3 loop is CASSSRQGALDTQYF. CDR3 in DNA: TGTGCCAGCAGTAGCAGACAGGGGGCATTAGATACGCAGTATTTT.

V is TRBV7-3 and J is TRBJ2-7; a weak D match, TRBD1 (5 bases). CDR3 size: 15 residues. V was cut by 1 base and J by 4 bases, with 14 bases left in between. Germline values: CDR1 SGHTA, CDR2 FQGTGA. This chain's CDR3 is CASSLSAGPGYEQYF. As DNA, the CDR3 is TGTGCCAGCAGCTTAAGTGCAGGGCCTGGTTACGAGCAGTACTTC. Full variable domain (rest looked up from reference TRBV7-3 and TRBJ2-7): GAGVSQTPSNKVTEKGKYVELRCDPISGHTALYWYRQSLGQGPEFLIYFQGTGAADDSGLPNDRFFAVRPEGSVSTLKIQRTERGDSAVYLCASSLSAGPGYEQYFGPGTRLTVT.

The chain joins TRBV7-8 to TRBJ2-7, with a weak D call TRBD2 (6 bases). CDR3 size: 16 residues. Germline CDR1 reads SGHVS; CDR2 reads FQNEAQ. V gave up 4 bases and J gave up 0 bases, with 16 bases separating them. The CDR3 region is CASSSRLDRSSYEQYF. The CDR3 DNA follows: TGTGCCAGCAGCTCACGACTAGACCGAAGCTCCTACGAGCAGTACTTC.

This clone has only a few counts. The chain joins TRBV7-6 to TRBJ2-6; D is perhaps TRBD1 (6 bases). The CDR3 runs to 16 residues. Germline lookup yields CDR1 SGHVS and CDR2 FNYEAQ. Deletions cut 5 bases from V and 2 bases from J, with 13 bases between. The CDR3 DNA follows: TGTGCCAGCAGCCCCTTCCCAGGGGCTGGGGCCAACGTCCTGACTTTC. It codes for CASSPFPGAGANVLTF.

This clone was seen more than once but under ten times. The rearrangement joins TRBV5-4 to TRBJ2-7, with D perhaps matching TRBD2 (6 bases). Germline values: CDR1 SGHNT, CDR2 YYREEE (reference sequence). This CDR3 spans 15 amino acids. Trimming stripped 2 bases from V and 7 bases from J, with 19 bases between. The DNA for the CDR3 is TGTGCCAGCAGCTTAGCCGCCTCTAGCGTTAGGGAGCAGTACTTC. It encodes CASSLAASSVREQYF.

This chain links TRBV7-9 with TRBJ2-3, with D possibly TRBD1 on 6 matching bases. The length of the CDR3 is 15 residues. Trimming left V 1 base short and J 2 bases short, with 10 bases between. In germline, CDR1 is SEHNR, CDR2 FQNEAQ (reference sequence). CDR3 bases: TGTGCCAGCAGCTTAGGGACAGTACCCACAGATACGCAGTATTTT. Protein product: CASSLGTVPTDTQYF.

The chain combines TRBV3-1 (or the pseudogene TRBV3-2) with TRBJ1-5; 9 bases map to TRBD1. Looked up from germline, CDR1 is LGHDT and CDR2 is YNNKEL (reference sequence). J was trimmed by 5 bases and V by 4 bases; bases with no gene match: 3. CDR3 length equals 14 residues. CDR3 coding DNA: TGTGCCAGCAGCCCGGGACAGGGAGATCAGCCCCAGCATTTT. Residues: CASSPGQGDQPQHF.

The chain joins TRBV5-1 to TRBJ1-3; the D gene is possibly TRBD1 (6 bases). The CDR3 sequence is 14 residues long. V was trimmed by 4 bases and J by 7 bases, leaving 15 bases between them. The germline V gene has CDR1 SGHRS and CDR2 YFSETQ. This CDR3 is CASSVRGQGNTIYF. The CDR3 region has the DNA TGCGCCAGCAGCGTCAGAGGCCAGGGGAACACCATATATTTT.

The rearrangement links TRBV7-8 to TRBJ2-5, with D possibly matching TRBD1 (5 bases). CDR1 is SGHVS and CDR2 is FQNEAQ in the germline V gene. The CDR3 covers 15 residues. Trimming pared 4 bases from V and 2 bases from J, leaving 14 bases between. The DNA of the CDR3 is TGTGCCAGCAGCTACGATGACAGTATTCAAGAGACCCAGTACTTC. This encodes CASSYDDSIQETQYF.

This clone has a single count. The rearrangement uses TRBV14 and TRBJ1-2, with D perhaps TRBD1 (5 bases). V lost 5 bases and J 5 bases, leaving 33 bases between the germline ends. Per germline, CDR1 SGHDN and CDR2 FVKESK. This CDR3 is built from 20 residues. The CDR3 bases are TGTGCCAGCAGCGGGGGGGGACCGGGCTCCGTAACAGTATTGCTGTATGGCTACACCTTC. The encoded protein is CASSGGGPGSVTVLLYGYTF.

The chain has TRBV5-8 and TRBJ1-3, with 7 bases that match TRBD1. The germline V gene has CDR1 SGHTS and CDR2 YDEGEE. This CDR3 contains 14 residues. V shed 2 bases and J 5 bases; nucleotides not matched to a gene: 4. The CDR3 loop is CASSLQGSRNTIYF. In DNA, the CDR3 is TGTGCCAGCAGCTTACAGGGGAGCAGAAACACCATATATTTT. Filled out from reference TRBV5-8 and TRBJ1-3, the complete variable domain reads EAGVTQSPTHLIKTRGQQATLRCSPISGHTSVYWYQQALGLGLQFLLWYDEGEERNRGNFPPRFSGRQFPNYSSELNVNALELEDSALYLCASSLQGSRNTIYFGEGSWLTVV.

This clone appeared a few times. The V gene is TRBV19, the J gene TRBJ2-5; TRBD2 agrees at 9 bases. CDR1 and CDR2 (germline): LNHDA, SQIVND (reference sequence). The CDR3 is 15 amino acids. The V segment lost 5 bases and the J segment 5 bases; nucleotides outside the gene matches: 9. The CDR3 DNA is TGTGCCAGTAGTCCTCGTAGCGGGAGAGGGGAGACCCAGTACTTC. Its translation: CASSPRSGRGETQYF. The complete variable domain, with remaining parts taken from reference TRBV19 and TRBJ2-5, reads DGGITQSPKYLFRKEGQNVTLSCEQNLNHDAMYWYRQDPGQGLRLIYYSQIVNDFQKGDIAEGYSVSREKKESFPLTVTSAQKNPTAFYLCASSPRSGRGETQYFGPGTRLLVL.

V is TRBV6-1 and J is TRBJ1-5, with D uncertain. Germline V lookup: CDR1 MNHNS, CDR2 SASEGT. V was pared by 4 bases and J by 0 bases, with 13 bases between. This CDR3 is 16 amino acids long. The CDR3 DNA is TGTGCCAGCAGTGCCGGGTCCAAGAATAGCAATCAGCCCCAGCATTTT. Translation: CASSAGSKNSNQPQHF.

This chain uses TRBV3-1 (or the pseudogene TRBV3-2) with TRBJ1-5; D is uncertain. The ends were cut back, 2 bases at V and 0 bases at J, with 8 bases in the middle. Germline V gene sequence: CDR1 LGHDT, CDR2 YNNKEL (reference sequence). This CDR3 has 15 residues. The chain's CDR3 is CASSQYRDSNQPQHF. The CDR3 coding sequence is TGTGCCAGCAGCCAATACAGAGATAGCAATCAGCCCCAGCATTTT.